These 26 T cell receptor beta chains came from one sample sequenced in a study of T cell responses to AZD1222 COVID-19 vaccine. The protocol was immunoSEQ multiplex PCR, while the TCRdb copy is restricted to in-frame clones and leaves out a portion. The table has 150,000 to 200,000 clones, roughly 91% seen once; the top ten hold 1.5% to 2%. Sample: peripheral blood, taken on day 0 of AZD1222 vaccination. These receptors all come from an adult in good health.

The chain carries TRBV9 and TRBJ2-1, with D perhaps TRBD1 (6 bases). V was clipped by 2 bases and J by 3 bases, with 12 bases between them. CDR3 length equals 15 residues. Germline CDR1 and CDR2: SGDLS and YYNGEE. This chain's CDR3 is CASSVQGTNYNEQFF. CDR3 in DNA: TGTGCCAGCAGCGTCCAGGGGACAAACTACAATGAGCAGTTCTTC.

CDR3 in DNA: TGTGCCAGCAGTAGAGTAGCGGGGGGGAACTACGAGCAGTACGTC. This codes for CASSRVAGGNYEQYV. The gene calls are TRBV28 and TRBJ2-7, with TRBD2 identical over 11 bases. This CDR3 is built from 15 residues. The germline CDR1 and CDR2 sequences are MDHEN and SYDVKM. The V and J ends lost 5 bases and 3 bases, in that order; junction bases with no gene match: 6.

The V and J genes are TRBV5-1 and TRBJ2-1; D is unresolved. The CDR3 has 15 residues. Trimming shortened V by 0 bases and J by 8 bases, and 15 bases separated the two germline ends. Looked up from germline, CDR1 is SGHRS and CDR2 is YFSETQ. The CDR3: CASSLDTSGVDEQFF. The CDR3 region has the DNA TGCGCCAGCAGCTTGGATACGAGTGGCGTGGATGAGCAGTTCTTC.

The chain joins TRBV5-1 to TRBJ1-3; the D gene is possibly TRBD1 (5 bases). Trimming removed 7 bases at V and 4 bases at J, with 12 bases between. Per germline, CDR1 SGHRS and CDR2 YFSETQ. The CDR3 runs 13 residues. The chain's CDR3 is CASRQGDGNTIYF. CDR3 sequence (DNA): TGCGCCAGCCGTCAGGGAGACGGAAACACCATATATTTT.

The CDR3 spells CASSEVEREGYGYTF. CDR3 sequence (DNA): TGTGCCAGCAGTGAAGTGGAGAGGGAGGGCTATGGCTACACCTTC. This chain uses TRBV6-1 with TRBJ1-2; unclear D gene. CDR3 size: 15 residues. Germline CDR1 and CDR2: MNHNS and SASEGT. V was shortened by 1 base and J by 4 bases, with 13 bases between the two germline ends.

The chain couples TRBV4-1 to TRBJ1-1; 7 positions match TRBD1. The germline gives CDR1 MGHRA, CDR2 YSYEKL. Trimming took 4 bases from V and 11 from J; bases not matched to a gene: 16. This CDR3 is 15 amino acids long. DNA of the CDR3: TGCGCCAGCAGCCTTACGACAGGGCCTGCGCTTGCGGCTTTCTTT. Its protein is CASSLTTGPALAAFF.

This clone was found once. The V and J genes are TRBV28 and TRBJ1-4, with D perhaps matching TRBD1 (5 bases). Per germline, CDR1 MDHEN and CDR2 SYDVKM. V lost 4 bases to trimming and J lost 0 bases, with 12 bases between them. CDR3 length: 16 amino acids. The CDR3 protein is CASSYDGAATNEKLFF. For the CDR3, the DNA is TGTGCCAGCAGTTATGACGGGGCCGCAACTAATGAAAAACTGTTTTTT.

This chain connects TRBV7-2 to TRBJ1-2; D gene uncertain. V gave up 3 bases and J gave up 3 bases, with 11 bases separating them. Looked up from germline, CDR1 is SGHTA and CDR2 is FQGNSA. This CDR3 is 14 amino acids long. The CDR3 coding sequence is TGTGCCAGCAGCTTGAGGGCGCAGGACTATGGCTACACCTTC. Residues: CASSLRAQDYGYTF.

Notes on this clone: Relative to the germline gene, one junction end is altered; a read error may explain this. This chain joins TRBV7-8 and TRBJ2-2, with no clear D. This CDR3 contains 16 residues. Germline lookup yields CDR1 SGHVS and CDR2 FQNEAQ. The CDR3 loop reads CASSLAKMPNTGELFF. CDR3 coding DNA: TGTGCCAGCAGTTTAGCTAAGATGCCGAACACCGGGGAGCTGTTTTTT. The entire variable domain, with the rest obtained from reference TRBV7-8 and TRBJ2-2, is as follows: GAGVSQSPRYKVAKRGQDVALRCDPISGHVSLFWYQQALGQGPEFLTYFQNEAQLDKSGLPSDRFFAERPEGSVSTLKIQRTQQEDSAVYLCASSLAKMPNTGELFFGEGSRLTVL.

The rearrangement links TRBV9 to TRBJ2-3, with 7 positions matching TRBD1. Per germline, CDR1 SGDLS and CDR2 YYNGEE. This CDR3 region has 13 residues. The J segment lost 0 bases and the V segment lost 7 bases, leaving 2 bases of the junction unmatched. This chain's CDR3 is CASGTASTDTQYF. In nucleotides, the CDR3 is TGTGCCAGCGGGACAGCCAGCACAGATACGCAGTATTTT.

The J gene is TRBJ1-1, the V gene TRBV3-1 (or the pseudogene TRBV3-2); a weak D match, TRBD1 (6 bases). Germline CDR1 LGHDT, CDR2 YNNKEL (reference sequence). V lost 2 bases to trimming and J lost 11 bases, with 18 bases between them. The CDR3 runs to 14 residues. The CDR3 reads CASSQKGGDGWAFF. As DNA, the CDR3 is TGTGCCAGCAGCCAAAAGGGGGGGGATGGTTGGGCTTTCTTT.

This clone was picked up a small number of times. The rearrangement uses TRBV10-3 and TRBJ1-1; D is unclear. The CDR3 contains 15 residues. With 4 bases removed from V and 1 base from J, the gap between germline ends came to 13 bases. Germline CDR1 reads ENHRY; CDR2 reads SYGVKD. CDR3 nucleotides: TGTGCCATCAGTGGATGGGGTGAAGAGAACACTGAAGCTTTCTTT. As protein: CAISGWGEENTEAFF.

J is TRBJ2-7 and V is TRBV5-8, with D perhaps matching TRBD2 (6 bases). With 6 bases removed from V and 2 bases from J, the gap between germline ends came to 15 bases. The CDR3 is 14 amino acids. CDR1 is SGHTS and CDR2 is YDEGEE in the germline V gene. The CDR3 DNA reads TGTGCCAGCATCGTTAGCGGATCCGCCTACGAGCAGTACTTC. It translates to CASIVSGSAYEQYF.

V usage is TRBV7-9 and J usage is TRBJ2-2, with D perhaps matching TRBD2 (5 bases). The CDR3 runs to 15 residues. The germline gives CDR1 SEHNR, CDR2 FQNEAQ (reference sequence). Trimming took off 3 bases at V and 0 bases at J, with 8 bases between the two ends. CDR3 DNA sequence: TGTGCCAGCAGCTTTAGCGACGCGAACACCGGGGAGCTGTTTTTT. Protein sequence: CASSFSDANTGELFF.

The CDR3 DNA reads TGTGCCTGGAGGAAAAGGACAGGGACGTATGGCTACACCTTC. Protein: CAWRKRTGTYGYTF. The chain carries TRBV30 and TRBJ1-2, with 8 nucleotides matching TRBD1. After removal of 3 bases from V and 5 bases from J, the junction contained 8 bases not matched to a gene. This CDR3 contains 14 residues. CDR1 and CDR2 (germline): GTSNPN, SVGIG (reference sequence).

J is TRBJ2-2 and V is TRBV7-3, with TRBD1 matching over 7 bases. Looked up from germline, CDR1 is SGHTA and CDR2 is FQGTGA. After removal of 4 bases from V and 3 bases from J, the junction contained 2 bases not matched to a gene. This CDR3 is built from 14 residues. The CDR3 coding sequence is TGTGCCAGCAGCTGGACAGGACACACCGGGGAGCTGTTTTTT. Translation gives CASSWTGHTGELFF.

This rearrangement joins TRBV29-1 to TRBJ2-2, with unresolved D. Germline-derived CDR1 and CDR2 are SQVTM and ANQGSEA. This CDR3 is built from 13 residues. V gave up 5 bases and J gave up 3 bases, with 10 bases separating them. CDR3 region: CSVSQSYTGELFF. CDR3 nucleotides: TGCAGCGTTTCCCAATCTTACACCGGGGAGCTGTTTTTT.

The chain has TRBV5-1 and TRBJ1-2, with 8 bases aligning to TRBD1. The CDR3 is 17 residues long. Per germline, CDR1 SGHRS and CDR2 YFSETQ. The V gene end was trimmed by 3 bases and the J gene end by 4 bases; junction bases not matched to a gene: 14. This CDR3 reads CASSSSPDRGASYGYTF. CDR3 DNA sequence: TGCGCCAGCAGCTCTTCCCCCGACAGGGGCGCAAGCTATGGCTACACCTTC.

This clone has just one count. This chain connects TRBV12-5 to TRBJ2-3, with TRBD2 identical over 9 bases. The germline V gene encodes CDR1 LGHNT and CDR2 FRNRAP. CDR3 size: 14 residues. J was trimmed by 1 base and V by 4 bases; bases with no gene match: 0. The DNA of the CDR3 is TGTGCTAGTGGTTCTAGCGGGGGCACAGATACGCAGTATTTT. Its protein product is CASGSSGGTDTQYF. Full variable domain (missing parts from reference TRBV12-5 and TRBJ2-3): DARVTQTPRHKVTEMGQEVTMRCQPILGHNTVFWYRQTMMQGLELLAYFRNRAPLDDSGMPKDRFSAEMPDATLATLKIQPSEPRDSAVYFCASGSSGGTDTQYFGPGTRLTVL.

There are a few counts of this clone. Here the CDR3 DNA reads TGTGCCACCAGTGAATCGGGACGGATAAATCAGCCCCAGCATTTT. Protein product: CATSESGRINQPQHF. The chain combines TRBV24-1 with TRBJ1-5, with D possibly TRBD1 on 5 matching bases. The ends were cut back, 4 bases at V and 4 bases at J, with 13 bases in the middle. The germline gives CDR1 KGHDR, CDR2 SFDVKD. The CDR3 totals 15 residues.

This clone has more than one count but fewer than ten. The genes are TRBV28 and TRBJ1-1, with D perhaps TRBD1 (6 bases). The CDR3 covers 14 residues. Trimming took 3 bases from V and 4 from J, leaving 12 bases between them. The germline V gene encodes CDR1 MDHEN and CDR2 SYDVKM. The CDR3 DNA sequence: TGTGCCAGCAGTTTTAACATCAGGGGCACTGAAGCTTTCTTT. It codes for CASSFNIRGTEAFF. Filled out from reference TRBV28 and TRBJ1-1, the complete variable domain reads DVKVTQSSRYLVKRTGEKVFLECVQDMDHENMFWYRQDPGLGLRLIYFSYDVKMKEKGDIPEGYSVSREKKERFSLILESASTNQTSMYLCASSFNIRGTEAFFGQGTRLTVV.

The chain links TRBV30 to TRBJ1-5; D is unresolved. This CDR3 has 13 residues. The germline CDR1 and CDR2 sequences are GTSNPN and SVGIG (reference sequence). V lost 0 bases, J lost 7 bases, and 10 bases lay in between. CDR3 protein: CAWSVAREQPQHF. CDR3 DNA: TGTGCCTGGAGTGTGGCAAGGGAACAGCCCCAGCATTTT. Full variable domain (outside the CDR3, taken from reference TRBV30 and TRBJ1-5): SQTIHQWPATLVQPVGSPLSLECTVEGTSNPNLYWYRQAAGRGLQLLFYSVGIGQISSEVPQNLSASRPQDRQFILSSKKLLLSDSGFYLCAWSVAREQPQHFGDGTRLSIL.

A word on this clone: Other DNA sequences from this sample encode an identical CDR3 as well. The rearrangement links TRBV7-2 to TRBJ1-5; D is ambiguous. Looked up from germline, CDR1 is SGHTA and CDR2 is FQGNSA. V dropped 1 base and J dropped 1 base, with 8 bases sitting between them. The CDR3 contains 15 residues. As DNA, the CDR3 is TGTGCCAGCAGCTTAGGGGGAGGAAGCAATCAGCCCCAGCATTTT. Protein sequence: CASSLGGGSNQPQHF.

This clone occurred once. This sequence joins TRBV6-5 and TRBJ1-3, with 8 nucleotides matching TRBD1. V was clipped by 6 bases and J by 3 bases; unmatched bases: 7. CDR3 size: 15 residues. CDR1 MNHEY and CDR2 SVGAGI come from the germline V gene. The CDR3 DNA follows: TGTGCCAGCAGGGCGAAACAGGGGGTTGGAAACACCATATATTTT. Translation: CASRAKQGVGNTIYF.

This rearrangement joins TRBV28 to TRBJ1-5, with a possible D match to TRBD1 (5 bases). V lost 2 bases, J lost 6 bases, and 8 bases lay in between. Germline V gives CDR1 MDHEN, CDR2 SYDVKM. The CDR3 runs to 13 residues. CDR3 loop: CASSLGDGQPQHF. CDR3 DNA: TGTGCCAGCAGTTTAGGGGACGGTCAGCCCCAGCATTTT.

The chain employs TRBV10-1 and TRBJ2-3; D call uncertain. The CDR3 consists of 11 residues. Trimming shortened V by 4 bases and J by 2 bases, and 1 base separated the two germline ends. The germline gives CDR1 WNHNN, CDR2 SYGVQD (reference sequence). The CDR3, as DNA: TGCGCCAGCAGTGCCACAGATACGCAGTATTTT. This encodes CASSATDTQYF.